Following are 9 T cell receptor beta chains from one sample sequenced in a study of long-term antiretroviral therapy in people with HIV (dated by TCRdb to the early 2020s). The immunoSEQ hsTCRB v3.0 assay was used at survey level resolution to sequence the TRB variable region. TCRdb's version of the immuneACCESS table is confined to in-frame rearrangements and falls short of the full clone set. An unresolved V gene accounts for under half of the shortfall where checked; the remainder is of unknown origin. The sample table holds 25,000 to 35,000 clones, of which approximately 80% were seen once. Of the sample, roughly a tenth falls within the top ten clones. The sample here was unsorted PBMCs, taken 2.7 to 2.9 years after starting antiretroviral therapy. The receptors were gathered from a man aged 25-40 years with HIV.

The CDR3 DNA sequence: TGTGCCAGCAGTATTTCGGGCGTTGGCTACACCTTC. It yields the protein CASSISGVGYTF. The V gene is TRBV28, the J gene TRBJ1-2; D not certain. This CDR3 spans 12 amino acids. The germline V gene encodes CDR1 MDHEN and CDR2 SYDVKM. V lost 5 bases and J 7 bases, leaving 11 bases between the germline ends.

V is TRBV19 and J is TRBJ1-1; possible D gene TRBD1, 5 bases. Germline assignment: CDR1 LNHDA and CDR2 SQIVND (reference sequence). Trimming left V 7 bases short and J 3 bases short, with 12 bases between. The CDR3 is made up of 13 amino acids. CDR3 nucleotide sequence: TGTGCCAGTAACCAGGGTCGTTACACTGAAGCTTTCTTT. Translating it yields CASNQGRYTEAFF.

The rearrangement uses TRBV6-5 and TRBJ1-1; the D is unclear. Trimming shortened V by 4 bases and J by 1 base, and 10 bases separated the two germline ends. Germline CDR1 and CDR2: MNHEY and SVGAGI. There are 14 residues in the CDR3. CDR3 amino acids: CASSSKGTNTEAFF. In DNA form, the CDR3 reads TGTGCCAGCAGTTCAAAGGGTACGAACACTGAAGCTTTCTTT.

The V and J genes are TRBV27 and TRBJ2-1; 9 nucleotides line up with TRBD2. V gave up 2 bases and J gave up 7 bases; unmatched junction bases: 6. The germline CDR1 and CDR2 sequences are MNHEY and SMNVEV (reference sequence). CDR3 length: 15 residues. CDR3 sequence reads: CASSLPSGIKNEQFF. Here the CDR3 DNA reads TGTGCCAGCAGTTTACCTAGCGGGATCAAAAATGAGCAGTTCTTC.

V is TRBV5-8 and J is TRBJ2-2, with 8 bases that match TRBD1. Germline CDR1 and CDR2: SGHTS and YDEGEE. Trimming removed 4 bases from V and 6 bases from J; junction bases left unmatched: 11. The CDR3 is 16 amino acids. The CDR3 DNA sequence: TGTGCCAGCAGCCTGGCTAGTGACAGGGGTCCCGGGGAGCTGTTTTTT. Encoded protein: CASSLASDRGPGELFF.

This sequence joins TRBV19 and TRBJ2-1, with 8 positions matching TRBD2. Germline trimming cut 6 bases from V and 9 bases from J; bases unmatched to any gene: 7. CDR3 length equals 13 residues. The V gene's germline CDR1 is LNHDA and CDR2 SQIVND (reference sequence). The CDR3: CASRFRGGIEQFF. In DNA, the CDR3 is TGTGCCAGTAGATTTCGGGGGGGCATTGAGCAGTTCTTC.

V gene TRBV6-1 combines with J gene TRBJ1-3; D might be TRBD1 (5 bases). CDR3 length: 15 residues. Looked up from germline, CDR1 is MNHNS and CDR2 is SASEGT. V shed 8 bases and J shed 0 bases, with 14 bases lying between them. For the CDR3, the DNA is TGTGCCAGCGTAAGGGGCGCATCCTCTGGAAACACCATATATTTT. Residues: CASVRGASSGNTIYF.

The J gene is TRBJ2-2, the V gene TRBV5-6; D unclear. Germline V gene sequence: CDR1 SGHDT, CDR2 YYEEEE. Between the trimmed V and J ends, which lost 4 bases and 2 bases, there was a span of 18 bases. CDR3 length: 17 amino acids. DNA for the CDR3: TGTGCCAGCAGCAGGCGCCAGGCCCTTTTTAACACCGGGGAGCTGTTTTTT. It is translated as CASSRRQALFNTGELFF. The full variable domain, in which reference TRBV5-6 and TRBJ2-2 provide the parts outside the CDR3, is DAGVTQSPTHLIKTRGQQVTLRCSPKSGHDTVSWYQQALGQGPQFIFQYYEEEERQRGNFPDRFSGHQFPNYSSELNVNALLLGDSALYLCASSRRQALFNTGELFFGEGSRLTVL.

This chain uses TRBV19 with TRBJ1-6, with D possibly matching TRBD1 (5 bases). Deletions cut 3 bases from V and 8 bases from J, with 14 bases between. Per germline, CDR1 LNHDA and CDR2 SQIVND (reference sequence). This CDR3 is built from 15 residues. CDR3 nucleotide sequence: TGTGCCAGTAGTATTATTGACAGCCTTTATTCACCCCTCCACTTT. Amino acid sequence: CASSIIDSLYSPLHF.